This entry describes one T cell receptor beta chain. The data are from a study of neoadjuvant anti-PD-1 for oral cavity cancer. Study details: Non-progressing patients received a fourth nivolumab dose near day 43, then surgery on days 50-56.

Clones were read by immunoSEQ multiplex PCR, and TCRdb kept only the in-frame ones, dropping some. The sample has more than 10,000 clones, about three fifths seen once. These oral cavity squamous cell carcinomas were HPV-negative and locally advanced. In germline, CDR1 is SGHRS, CDR2 YFSETQ. Trimming cost V 4 bases and J 0 bases, with 12 bases left between them. The CDR3 is made up of 15 amino acids. This sequence joins TRBV5-1 and TRBJ2-3; D is possibly TRBD2 (5 bases). This sequence originates from a person aged 35-79 years with oral cavity squamous cell carcinoma. The specimen was PBMCs, collected before nivolumab (anti-PD-1) treatment. CDR3 loop: CASSGGSESTDTQYF. CDR3 DNA: TGCGCCAGCAGCGGAGGCTCTGAAAGCACAGATACGCAGTATTTT. The full variable domain, completed using reference TRBV5-1 and TRBJ2-3, is KAGVTQTPRYLIKTRGQQVTLSCSPISGHRSVSWYQQTPGQGLQFLFEYFSETQRNKGNFPGRFSGRQFSNSRSEMNVSTLELGDSALYLCASSGGSESTDTQYFGPGTRLTVL.